This T cell receptor beta chain comes out of a study of T cell changes during pregnancy in multiple sclerosis. Clones were read by immunoSEQ multiplex PCR, and TCRdb kept only the in-frame ones, dropping some. The table records about 59,000 clones, 92% of them present only once. The ends lost 6 bases at V and 7 bases at J; junction bases unmatched: 8. Germline V gives CDR1 MDHEN, CDR2 SYDVKM. This CDR3 has 14 amino acids. The chain is built from TRBV28 and TRBJ2-1, with 8 bases lining up with TRBD1. This sample comprised peripheral blood, obtained in the first trimester of pregnancy. The source is a female donor with multiple sclerosis, enrolled in a pregnancy study. CDR3 sequence reads: CASRYERDRNEQFF. The CDR3 bases are TGTGCCAGCAGATATGAAAGGGACAGGAATGAGCAGTTCTTC.